This T cell receptor beta chain was recorded in a study of blood T cell repertoires in COVID-19 (dated by TCRdb to about 2020). Regarding the research as a whole: Recovered participants in ImmuneRACE Cohort 3 were defined by two consecutive negative NP/OP PCR tests, clearance by a healthcare professional, or resolution of symptoms. The repertoires were made available in a free public database intended to serve as a resource for research on the immune response to SARS-CoV-2. Where available, HLA class I and class II types were taken from metadata supplied by the sample provider and were not determined by assay-based typing. The collaborator samples originated in the United States, Italy and Spain and spanned the acute and convalescent phases of COVID-19. The dataset comprised deeply sampled blood TCRbeta repertoires from subjects exposed to, actively infected with, or recovered from COVID-19. The material from the prospective study consisted of cDNA or gDNA derived from T cells, B-cell-depleted T cells, or PBMCs. Sample metadata almost always included a de-identified subject ID, COVID-19 status, age in years and sex. The samples were drawn from two sources: the first 160 participants of the ongoing ImmuneRACE study, and 950 to 1,500 subjects contributed by 6 global collaborators. Study-level results and caveats: The amount of clinical and demographic metadata varied by source and participant and was provided uncurated.

About this clone itself: What this receptor recognizes is not known. Per-base qualities were not stored, and no clone one base away is much larger.

Participants in the prospective study were enrolled through a virtual design, were aged 18 to 89 years, and lived in roughly 25 United States geographic areas. In the prospective study, cohorts were assigned on the basis of participant-reported clinical history obtained from a screening survey and a study questionnaire. In the prospective study, whole blood, serum and a nasopharyngeal or oropharyngeal swab were collected from each participant by mobile phlebotomists. Additional blood draws and questionnaires over an approximately 2-month period could optionally be provided by prospective study participants. Before DNA extraction, prospective study blood samples were shipped either frozen or at room temperature. From cysteine to phenylalanine, the CDR3 is 15 amino acids long. The CDR3 DNA has 45 bases and is translated from base 1. Ends trimmed: V by 4 bases, J by 4 bases; bases unmatched to a gene: 9. Taken from the germline V gene, the CDR1 and CDR2 loops are MDHEN and SYDVKM.

The immunoSEQ Assay, a bias-controlled multiplex PCR, was used to amplify TCRbeta CDR3 regions from genomic DNA. From the authors' description of their analysis: The number of nucleated cells in each sample was estimated by amplification of reference gene primers within the assay. To quantify the absolute abundance of each unique TCRbeta CDR3 rearrangement, sequence reads were collapsed and filtered. For each sample, productive Simpson clonality was calculated by taking the square root of Simpson's diversity index across productive rearrangements. TCRdb re-hosts the immuneACCESS table, in-frame sequences only. Its copies lack some clones; in the studies checked, an unresolved V gene accounts for under half of them, and the cause for the rest is not known. V and J calls and clone size follow that table, whereas D and trimming were derived from the DNA. This sample comprises about 270,000 clones, 70% to 90% of them detected only once. The top ten constitute around 2% of the sample.

The sequence derives from a woman in her sixties or seventies in a cohort exposed to, infected with or recovered from COVID-19 (not recorded which). Recombination linked TRBV28 to TRBJ1-2; 7 middle bases align to TRBD1. Specimen: PBMCs or T cells enriched from blood (not recorded which). The CDR3 protein is CASSSFGRGIYGYTF. In nucleotides, the sequence is TGTGCCAGCAGTTCCTTCGGCAGGGGGATCTATGGCTACACCTTC.